This T cell receptor beta chain originates from a study of post-analysis software for immune sequencing data. Whole-study results and caveats: With TRBV5-6, TRBV5-1 and TRBV20-1 included, about five TRBV segments were more frequent in patients than in controls.

The authors incorporated unique molecular identifiers into the TCR beta cDNA libraries. A single record per CDR3 protein comes from TCRdb applying MiXCR to the PCR reads. The data show about 400,000 distinct CDR3 sequences, roughly 35% seen once. Remarks on this clonotype: No antigen is known for it.

V shed 6 bases and J shed 2 bases, with 15 bases lying between them. This CDR3 contains 15 residues. This TCR derives from a girl aged 5-17 years with multiple sclerosis. V gene TRBV12-3 or TRBV12-4 combines with J gene TRBJ2-3; maybe TRBD2 (6 bases). Sequenced input: blood. DNA of the CDR3: TGTGCCAGCAGCCCTCATGGAGGGGACACAGATACGCAGTATTTT. This encodes CASSPHGGDTDTQYF.